This paragraph reports one T cell receptor (beta chain). Antigen unknown. PCR used 60 Vbeta primers and 13 Jbeta primers. Here immunoSEQ multiplex PCR was the method, and the copy in TCRdb shows in-frame clones only, minus some. The data contain some 170,000 clones, roughly 82% of them singletons. Trimming cost V 5 bases and J 1 base; bases outside gene matches: 4. This CDR3 is built from 14 residues. The V gene's germline CDR1 is MNHEY and CDR2 SMNVEV (reference sequence). This record comes from a study of cytomegalovirus exposure and HLA in healthy donors. The wider study: Among approximately 400 genotyped donors, around 82% fell in the Caucasian-associated ancestry cluster. General study findings and limits: Investigators reported some 150 TCR beta chains as tied to cytomegalovirus.

This chain links TRBV27 with TRBJ1-1, with 7 bases aligning to TRBD1. Sequences were obtained from PBMCs. The source is a girl aged 5-17 years in good health and CMV-seropositive. The CDR3 nucleotides are TGTGCCAGCAGTCCCTGGACAGGGAACACTGAAGCTTTCTTT. Translated: CASSPWTGNTEAFF.